These T cell receptor beta chains were read from a single sample in a study of monozygotic twins with inflammatory bowel disease. TCRdb re-called the 5' RACE reads and gives one entry per CDR3 protein, without DNA. Reported are under 350,000 distinct CDR3 sequences; the ten largest clones contain over 5%. Sample: blood. Receptors originate from a human donor with ulcerative colitis or Crohn's disease, or a healthy co-twin of an affected twin (not recorded which). The CDR3 runs from the conserved cysteine through the conserved F or W.

V: TRBV24-1
J: TRBJ2-1
CDR3: CATSWASGSRSGEQFF

V: TRBV6-5
J: TRBJ2-6
CDR3: CASSYSYSGANVLTF

V: TRBV12-3/TRBV12-4
J: TRBJ1-4
CDR3: CASRPREFDEKLFF

V: TRBV29-1
J: TRBJ2-7
CDR3: CSVETGGPSYEQYF

V: TRBV20-1
J: TRBJ1-1
CDR3: CSAIGWASDGGTANTEAFF

V: TRBV6-2/TRBV6-3
J: TRBJ2-7
CDR3: CVSSKIYEQYF

V: TRBV12-3/TRBV12-4
J: TRBJ2-5
CDR3: CASSLKLPLRDEYETQYF

V: TRBV5-1
J: TRBJ2-1
CDR3: CASSTSGSYNEQFF

V: TRBV19
J: TRBJ2-5
CDR3: CASSIAHRRETQYF

V: TRBV5-1
J: TRBJ2-2
CDR3: CASVRDPFGAGELFF

V: TRBV5-4
J: TRBJ2-7
CDR3: CASSMEAVGYEQYF

V: TRBV5-1
J: TRBJ2-3
CDR3: CASSLVLGQSTDTQYF

V: TRBV18
J: TRBJ1-5
CDR3: CASSPGTDQPQHF

V: TRBV28
J: TRBJ1-3
CDR3: CASREGHQVGNTIYF

V: TRBV20-1
J: TRBJ2-7
CDR3: CSARPSYDYEQYF

V: TRBV28
J: TRBJ2-3
CDR3: CASSLPPGTQYF

V: TRBV19
J: TRBJ1-2
CDR3: CASSFLGSNYGYTF

V: TRBV5-1
J: TRBJ2-5
CDR3: CASSLDGRQVQETQYF

V: TRBV20-1
J: TRBJ1-1
CDR3: CSARESSRSTEAFF

V: TRBV12-3/TRBV12-4
J: TRBJ1-6
CDR3: CASSGTATEPAYNSPLHF

V: TRBV12-2
J: TRBJ1-1
CDR3: CASRLAGPGGRVNTEAFF

V: TRBV7-2
J: TRBJ2-3
CDR3: CASTPGLTDTQYF